This T cell receptor beta chain came from a study of cytomegalovirus exposure and HLA in healthy donors. Study information: According to later analysis, the same platform produced the roughly 120 validation and several hundred first-cohort repertoires.

On this clone itself: The antigen is undetermined.

Assay used: immunoSEQ multiplex PCR; TCRdb lists only in-frame clones, some missing. This repertoire shows some 170,000 clones, approximately 96% found once; its top ten account for about 0.89%. Study conclusions and caveats: CMV antigen specificity of a few CMV-associated chains was confirmed in vitro. Subsequent analysis found a tendency for first-cohort TCR clusters to co-occur within the approximately 130 validation repertoires. According to reports, the classifier identified cytomegalovirus status with high specificity and sensitivity.

The source material was PBMCs. The receptor was derived from a woman aged 18-35 years in good health and CMV-seronegative.

The CDR3 region is CASSYRGWRDTEAFF. The CDR3 region has the DNA TGTGCCAGCAGTTATCGGGGGTGGCGGGACACTGAAGCTTTCTTT. This sequence joins TRBV6-5 and TRBJ1-1, with D tentatively TRBD1 (5 bases). CDR3 length: 15 residues. The V gene lost 3 bases and the J gene lost 3 bases, with 14 bases spanning the gap. Germline V gives CDR1 MNHEY, CDR2 SVGAGI.